The source of this T cell receptor beta chain is a study of OX40 agonist ivuxolimab in advanced cancers. This CDR3 is built from 14 residues. The V end lost 0 bases, the J end lost 2 bases, and 9 bases lay between the germline ends. Germline loops: CDR1 SGDLS, CDR2 YYNGEE. Comments on this clone: Other nucleotide sequences in the sample specify the same CDR3.

Assay used: immunoSEQ multiplex PCR; TCRdb lists only in-frame clones, some missing. The data contain about 110,000 clones, about 91% of them singletons. The chain carries TRBV9 and TRBJ2-7; D possibly uses TRBD1 or TRBD2 (6 bases each). The sequencing here drew on CD4+ or CD8+ T cells sorted from blood, taken in a trial of the OX40 agonist ivuxolimab. The receptor comes from an adult with an advanced solid tumor such as melanoma, head and neck, liver or kidney cancer. The CDR3 protein is CASSVAGAAYEQYF. The DNA for the CDR3 is TGTGCCAGCAGCGTAGCGGGGGCCGCCTACGAGCAGTACTTC.